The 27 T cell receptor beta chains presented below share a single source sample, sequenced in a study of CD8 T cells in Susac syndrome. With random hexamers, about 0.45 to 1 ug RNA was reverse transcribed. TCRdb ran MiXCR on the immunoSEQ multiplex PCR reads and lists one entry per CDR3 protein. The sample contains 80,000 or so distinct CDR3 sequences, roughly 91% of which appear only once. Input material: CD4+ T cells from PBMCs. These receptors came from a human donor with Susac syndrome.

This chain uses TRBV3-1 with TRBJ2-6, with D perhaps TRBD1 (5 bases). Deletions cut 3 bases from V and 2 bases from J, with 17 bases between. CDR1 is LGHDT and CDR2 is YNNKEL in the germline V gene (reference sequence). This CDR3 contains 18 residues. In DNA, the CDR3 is TGTGCCAGCAGCCACTCCCAAATGGGGCCGCCTGGGGCCAACGTCCTGACTTTC. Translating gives CASSHSQMGPPGANVLTF.

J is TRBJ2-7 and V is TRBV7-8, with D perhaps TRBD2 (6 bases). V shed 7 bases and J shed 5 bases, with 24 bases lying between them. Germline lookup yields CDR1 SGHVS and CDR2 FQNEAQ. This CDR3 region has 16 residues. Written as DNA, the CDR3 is TGTGCCAGCATCCCAAAGGAGGGTAGTTCTTTCCACGAGCAGTACTTC. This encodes CASIPKEGSSFHEQYF. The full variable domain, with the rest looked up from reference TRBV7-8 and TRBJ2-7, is GAGVSQSPRYKVAKRGQDVALRCDPISGHVSLFWYQQALGQGPEFLTYFQNEAQLDKSGLPSDRFFAERPEGSVSTLKIQRTQQEDSAVYLCASIPKEGSSFHEQYFGPGTRLTVT.

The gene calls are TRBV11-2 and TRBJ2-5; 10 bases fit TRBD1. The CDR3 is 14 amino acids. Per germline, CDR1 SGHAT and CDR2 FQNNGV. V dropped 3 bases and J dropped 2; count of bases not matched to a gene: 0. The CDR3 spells CASSLDRGQETQYF. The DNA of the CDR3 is TGTGCCAGCAGCTTGGACAGGGGGCAAGAGACCCAGTACTTC.

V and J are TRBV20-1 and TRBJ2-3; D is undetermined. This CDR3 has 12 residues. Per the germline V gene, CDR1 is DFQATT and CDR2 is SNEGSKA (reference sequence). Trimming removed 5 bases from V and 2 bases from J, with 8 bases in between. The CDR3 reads CSAPLPTDTQYF. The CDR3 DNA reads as TGCAGTGCTCCTCTCCCCACAGATACGCAGTATTTT.

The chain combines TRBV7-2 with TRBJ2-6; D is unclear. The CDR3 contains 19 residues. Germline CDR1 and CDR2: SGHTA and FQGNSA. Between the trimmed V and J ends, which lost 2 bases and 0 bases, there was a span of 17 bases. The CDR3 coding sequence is TGTGCCAGCAGCTTACGTTTTCCCGGACGGAACTCTGGGGCCAACGTCCTGACTTTC. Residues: CASSLRFPGRNSGANVLTF. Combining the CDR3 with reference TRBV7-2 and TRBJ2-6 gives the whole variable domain GAGVSQSPSNKVTEKGKDVELRCDPISGHTALYWYRQSLGQGLEFLIYFQGNSAPDKSGLPSDRFSAERTGGSVSTLTIQRTQQEDSAVYLCASSLRFPGRNSGANVLTFGAGSRLTVL.

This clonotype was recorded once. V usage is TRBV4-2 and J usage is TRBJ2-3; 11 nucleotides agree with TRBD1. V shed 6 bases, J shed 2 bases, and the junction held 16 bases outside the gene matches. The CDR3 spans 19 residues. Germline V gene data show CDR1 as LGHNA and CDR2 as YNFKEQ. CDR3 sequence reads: CASSRTGGGGGPSTDTQYF. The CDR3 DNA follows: TGTGCCAGCAGTAGGACAGGGGGCGGGGGCGGACCGTCCACAGATACGCAGTATTTT.

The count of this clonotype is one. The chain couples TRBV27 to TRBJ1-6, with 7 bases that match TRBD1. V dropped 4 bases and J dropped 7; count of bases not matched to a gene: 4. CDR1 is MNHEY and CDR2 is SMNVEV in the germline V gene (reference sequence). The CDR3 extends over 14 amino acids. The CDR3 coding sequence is TGTGCCAGCAGTTCAGGGACAGTCAATTCACCCCTCCACTTT. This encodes CASSSGTVNSPLHF.

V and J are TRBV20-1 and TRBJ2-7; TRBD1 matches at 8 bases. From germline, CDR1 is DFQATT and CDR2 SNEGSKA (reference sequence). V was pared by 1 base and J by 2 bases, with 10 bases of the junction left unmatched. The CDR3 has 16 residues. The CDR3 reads CSARGGPGQVAYEQYF. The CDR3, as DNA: TGCAGTGCTAGAGGTGGGCCGGGACAGGTGGCCTACGAGCAGTACTTC.

CDR3 sequence reads: CASSLEGGNIQYF. The CDR3 DNA reads as TGTGCCAGCAGTTTGGAAGGGGGAAACATTCAGTACTTC. This chain connects TRBV12-3 or TRBV12-4 to TRBJ2-4, with D maybe TRBD1 (6 bases). The CDR3 runs 13 residues. Trimming shortened V by 3 bases and J by 6 bases, and 9 bases separated the two germline ends.

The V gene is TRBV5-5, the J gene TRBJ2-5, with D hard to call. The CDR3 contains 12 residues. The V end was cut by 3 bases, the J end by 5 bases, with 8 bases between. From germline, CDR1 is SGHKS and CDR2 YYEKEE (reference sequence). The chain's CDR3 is CASSYPQETQYF. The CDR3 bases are TGTGCCAGCAGCTACCCCCAGGAGACCCAGTACTTC.

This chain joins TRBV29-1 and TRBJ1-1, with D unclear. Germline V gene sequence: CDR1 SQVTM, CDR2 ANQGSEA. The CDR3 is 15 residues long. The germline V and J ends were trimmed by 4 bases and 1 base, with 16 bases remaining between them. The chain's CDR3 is CSVVDTYLRNTEAFF. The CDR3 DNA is TGCAGCGTTGTAGATACCTACTTGAGGAACACTGAAGCTTTCTTT.

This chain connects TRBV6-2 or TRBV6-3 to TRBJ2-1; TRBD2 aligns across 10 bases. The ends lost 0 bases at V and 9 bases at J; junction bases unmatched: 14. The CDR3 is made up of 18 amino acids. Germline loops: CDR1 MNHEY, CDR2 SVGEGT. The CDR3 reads CASSYSRTTSGFKGEQFF. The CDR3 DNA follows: TGTGCCAGCAGTTACTCGAGGACGACTAGCGGGTTCAAGGGTGAGCAGTTCTTC.

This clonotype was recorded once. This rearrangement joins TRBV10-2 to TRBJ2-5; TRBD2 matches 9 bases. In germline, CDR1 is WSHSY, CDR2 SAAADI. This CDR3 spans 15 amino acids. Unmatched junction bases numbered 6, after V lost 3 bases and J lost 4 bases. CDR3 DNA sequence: TGCGCCAGCAGTGAAGGCGGGGGGGTCGCAGAGACCCAGTACTTC. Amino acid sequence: CASSEGGGVAETQYF.

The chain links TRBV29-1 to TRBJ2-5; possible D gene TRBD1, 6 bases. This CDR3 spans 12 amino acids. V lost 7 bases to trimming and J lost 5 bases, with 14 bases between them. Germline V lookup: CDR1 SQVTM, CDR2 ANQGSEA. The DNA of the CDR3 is TGCAGCGGCTTACAGGGTCTGGAGACCCAGTACTTC. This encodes CSGLQGLETQYF.

The CDR3 DNA reads as TGTGCCAGCAGTCAGGACGGAAACACCGGGGAGCTGTTTTTT. Its translation: CASSQDGNTGELFF. This rearrangement joins TRBV7-7 to TRBJ2-2; D gene ambiguous. In germline, CDR1 is SSHAT, CDR2 FNYEAQ (reference sequence). V dropped 6 bases and J dropped 2 bases, with 10 bases sitting between them. The CDR3 extends over 14 amino acids.

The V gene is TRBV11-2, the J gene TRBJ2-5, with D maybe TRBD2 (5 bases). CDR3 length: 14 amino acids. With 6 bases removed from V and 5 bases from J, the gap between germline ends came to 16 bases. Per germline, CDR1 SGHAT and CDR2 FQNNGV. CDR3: CASSRGLPPETQYF. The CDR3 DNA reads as TGTGCCAGCAGTCGTGGACTCCCGCCGGAGACCCAGTACTTC.

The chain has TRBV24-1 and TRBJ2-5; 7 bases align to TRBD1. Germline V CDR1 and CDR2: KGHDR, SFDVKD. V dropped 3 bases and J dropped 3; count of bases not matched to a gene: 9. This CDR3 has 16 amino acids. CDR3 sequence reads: CATSDPSGTVKETQYF. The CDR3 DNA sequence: TGTGCCACCAGTGATCCTTCCGGGACAGTTAAAGAGACCCAGTACTTC.

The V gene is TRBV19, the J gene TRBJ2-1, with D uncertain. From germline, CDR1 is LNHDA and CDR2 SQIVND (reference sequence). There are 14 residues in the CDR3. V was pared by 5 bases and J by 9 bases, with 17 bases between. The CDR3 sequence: CASSFGLVRREQFF. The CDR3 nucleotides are TGTGCCAGTAGTTTTGGCCTAGTTCGTCGTGAGCAGTTCTTC.

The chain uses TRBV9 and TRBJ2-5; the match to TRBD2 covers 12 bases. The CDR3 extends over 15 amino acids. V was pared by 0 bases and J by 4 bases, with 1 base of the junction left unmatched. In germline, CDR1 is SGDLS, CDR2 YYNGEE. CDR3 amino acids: CASSVGLAGVETQYF. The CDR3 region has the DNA TGTGCCAGCAGCGTAGGACTAGCGGGGGTAGAGACCCAGTACTTC.

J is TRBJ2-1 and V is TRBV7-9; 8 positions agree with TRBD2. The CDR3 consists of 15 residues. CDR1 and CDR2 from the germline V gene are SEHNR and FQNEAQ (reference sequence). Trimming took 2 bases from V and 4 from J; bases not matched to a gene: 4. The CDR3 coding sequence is TGTGCCAGCAGCTTATACAGCGGGGGATACAATGAGCAGTTCTTC. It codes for CASSLYSGGYNEQFF.

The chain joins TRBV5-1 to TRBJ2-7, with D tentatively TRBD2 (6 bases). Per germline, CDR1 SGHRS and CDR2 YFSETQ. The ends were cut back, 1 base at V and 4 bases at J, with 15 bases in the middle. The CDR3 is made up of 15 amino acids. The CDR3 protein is CASSLLEGRSYEQYF. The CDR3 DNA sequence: TGCGCCAGCAGCTTGTTGGAGGGTCGGAGTTACGAGCAGTACTTC.

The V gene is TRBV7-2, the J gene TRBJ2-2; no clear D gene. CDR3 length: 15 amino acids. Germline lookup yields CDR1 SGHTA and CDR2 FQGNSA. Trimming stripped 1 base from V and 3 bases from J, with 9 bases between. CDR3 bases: TGTGCCAGCAGCTTAGTGGGTTTACACACCGGGGAGCTGTTTTTT. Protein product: CASSLVGLHTGELFF.

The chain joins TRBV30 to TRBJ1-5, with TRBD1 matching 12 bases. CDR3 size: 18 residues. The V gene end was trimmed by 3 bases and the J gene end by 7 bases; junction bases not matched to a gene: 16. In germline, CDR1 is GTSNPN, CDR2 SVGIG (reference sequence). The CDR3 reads CAWSARDRGPPGGQPQHF. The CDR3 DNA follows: TGTGCCTGGAGCGCCAGGGACAGGGGGCCCCCTGGGGGGCAGCCCCAGCATTTT.

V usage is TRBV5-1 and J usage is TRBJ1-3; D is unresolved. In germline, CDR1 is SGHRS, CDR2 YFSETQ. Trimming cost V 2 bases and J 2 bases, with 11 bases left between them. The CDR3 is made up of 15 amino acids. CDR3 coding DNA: TGCGCCAGCAGCTTCGATCCGGGTACTGGAAACACCATATATTTT. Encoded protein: CASSFDPGTGNTIYF.

CDR3 protein: CASSSQGQTGANVLTF. The CDR3 DNA sequence: TGTGCCAGCAGTTCACAAGGACAGACTGGGGCCAACGTCCTGACTTTC. The chain has TRBV27 and TRBJ2-6; D is possibly TRBD1 (6 bases). The length of the CDR3 is 16 residues. Germline-derived CDR1 and CDR2 are MNHEY and SMNVEV (reference sequence). V shed 4 bases and J shed 2 bases, with 12 bases lying between them. Full variable domain (missing parts from reference TRBV27 and TRBJ2-6): EAQVTQNPRYLITVTGKKLTVTCSQNMNHEYMSWYRQDPGLGLRQIYYSMNVEVTDKGDVPEGYKVSRKEKRNFPLILESPSPNQTSLYFCASSSQGQTGANVLTFGAGSRLTVL.

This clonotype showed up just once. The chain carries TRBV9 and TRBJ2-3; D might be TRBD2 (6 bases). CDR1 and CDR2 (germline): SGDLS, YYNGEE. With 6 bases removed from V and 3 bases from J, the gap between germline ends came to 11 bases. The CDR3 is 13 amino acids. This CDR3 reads CASTPGTTDTQYF. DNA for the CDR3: TGTGCCAGCACTCCCGGGACTACAGATACGCAGTATTTT.

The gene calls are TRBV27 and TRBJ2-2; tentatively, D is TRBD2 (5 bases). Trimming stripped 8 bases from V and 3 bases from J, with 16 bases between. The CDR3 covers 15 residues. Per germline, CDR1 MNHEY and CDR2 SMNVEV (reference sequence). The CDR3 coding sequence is TGTGCCAGCGCTTTGGAGCGGACCCACACCGGGGAGCTGTTTTTT. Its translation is CASALERTHTGELFF.